Described below is a single T cell receptor beta chain sequence and its context. Antigen: not known. These data originate in a study of T cells in Graves' hyperthyroidism and ophthalmopathy. Study outcomes and limitations: Expanded thyroid clonotypes (above 0.001) were mostly also found in blood.

It was RNA transcripts that yielded the amplified TCR beta CDR3 regions. The HTBI primer set drove a first-round RT-PCR of the TCR CDR3. TCRdb re-analysed the multiplex PCR reads in MiXCR, keeping a single row per CDR3 protein. Here the sample spans hundreds of thousands of distinct CDR3 sequences, about 38% being singletons. Material for sequencing was blood. The TCR was taken from a man aged 18 to 29 with Graves' hyperthyroidism.

The CDR3 sequence: CSAGLVGATLHF. DNA of the CDR3: TGCAGCGCGGGACTCGTGGGGGCCACCCTCCACTTT. The V gene is TRBV29-1, the J gene TRBJ1-6; D possibly corresponds to TRBD1 (6 bases). Trimming left V 7 bases short and J 14 bases short, with 18 bases between. CDR1 is SQVTM and CDR2 is ANQGSEA in the germline V gene. The CDR3 extends over 12 amino acids.